Shown below are 32 T cell receptor beta chains from a single sample sequenced in a study of T-cell memory formation after mild COVID-19. TCRdb reprocessed the 5' RACE reads with MiXCR, giving one entry per CDR3 protein. Of 150,000 or so distinct CDR3 sequences in the sample, less than 40% are singletons; the top ten hold around 13%. Sequencing input: PBMCs or a T cell subset sorted from them (not recorded which). Source of these receptors: an adult woman who had mild COVID-19 (a few samples of this study predate the infection). Cell type and time point are not known.

This chain links TRBV9 with TRBJ2-7; 7 nucleotides line up with TRBD1. V shed 0 bases and J 3 bases; nucleotides not matched to a gene: 9. Germline V gene data show CDR1 as SGDLS and CDR2 as YYNGEE. The CDR3 has 16 residues. The CDR3, as DNA: TGTGCCAGCAGCGTAGGGGATACAGGGGTTGTCTACGAGCAGTACTTC. As protein: CASSVGDTGVVYEQYF.

This sequence joins TRBV7-9 and TRBJ1-2; D remains ambiguous. CDR1 SEHNR and CDR2 FQNEAQ come from the germline V gene (reference sequence). Trimming cost V 1 base and J 7 bases, with 10 bases left between them. The CDR3 runs to 13 residues. Here the CDR3 DNA reads TGTGCCAGCAGCTTAGACGGGTTCGGTGGCTACACCTTC. Encoded protein: CASSLDGFGGYTF.

This clonotype was picked up a small number of times. V usage is TRBV12-3 or TRBV12-4 and J usage is TRBJ1-5, with unresolved D. Trimming stripped 3 bases from V and 7 bases from J, with 16 bases between. The CDR3 extends over 15 amino acids. The CDR3 DNA is TGTGCCAGCAGTTTCTCGGACGGTTTATCCCAGCCCCAGCATTTT. Its protein product is CASSFSDGLSQPQHF.

At least ten counts were recorded for this clonotype. The chain joins TRBV9 to TRBJ2-1, with D perhaps matching TRBD1 (5 bases). Germline V lookup: CDR1 SGDLS, CDR2 YYNGEE. This CDR3 region has 14 residues. V lost 1 base and J lost 4, with 9 bases in between. The CDR3 nucleotides are TGTGCCAGCAGCGTACATACAGGATACAATGAGCAGTTCTTC. As protein: CASSVHTGYNEQFF.

The rearrangement joins TRBV6-5 to TRBJ2-3, with TRBD1 matching over 12 bases. The CDR3 extends over 14 amino acids. CDR1 and CDR2 from the germline V gene are MNHEY and SVGAGI. The J segment lost 6 bases and the V segment lost 6 bases, leaving 4 bases of the junction unmatched. CDR3 in DNA: TGTGCCAGCAGACACGGGACAGGGGGCGATACGCAGTATTTT. Its protein is CASRHGTGGDTQYF.

This clonotype showed up just a few times. The chain has TRBV15 and TRBJ2-7, with 7 bases fitting TRBD1. Germline CDR1 is LNHNV and CDR2 is YYDKDF (reference sequence). The CDR3 covers 16 residues. V lost 3 bases and J lost 0; bases outside the gene matches: 8. CDR3 DNA: TGTGCCACCAGCAGCGTAACAGGGGTCAGCTCCTACGAGCAGTACTTC. Translated: CATSSVTGVSSYEQYF.

The V gene is TRBV4-2, the J gene TRBJ2-7, with D possibly TRBD1 on 5 matching bases. Germline V CDR1 and CDR2: LGHNA, YNFKEQ. The CDR3 extends over 15 amino acids. Trimming pared 3 bases from V and 5 bases from J, leaving 17 bases between. The CDR3 protein is CASSHWGRDLDEQYF. The CDR3 nucleotides are TGTGCCAGCAGCCATTGGGGCAGGGATTTGGACGAGCAGTACTTC.

This clonotype was found a few times. The chain combines TRBV20-1 with TRBJ2-2, with 11 bases identical to TRBD2. Germline loops: CDR1 DFQATT, CDR2 SNEGSKA (reference sequence). CDR3 length: 15 residues. After removal of 3 bases from V and 1 base from J, the junction contained 1 base not matched to a gene. This chain's CDR3 is CSARTSGKNTGELFF. The CDR3 nucleotides read TGCAGTGCTAGGACTAGCGGGAAGAACACCGGGGAGCTGTTTTTT.

The chain links TRBV3-1 to TRBJ2-1; D is ambiguous. V lost 1 base and J 15 bases, leaving 13 bases between the germline ends. CDR3 length equals 12 residues. Looked up from germline, CDR1 is LGHDT and CDR2 is YNNKEL (reference sequence). The CDR3 protein is CASSQGGKRLFF. The DNA of the CDR3 is TGTGCCAGCAGCCAAGGGGGAAAACGCCTGTTCTTC.

The chain joins TRBV6-2 or TRBV6-3 to TRBJ1-5; no firm D call. V lost 5 bases, J lost 4 bases, and 12 bases lay in between. This CDR3 is built from 14 residues. Germline V gene sequence: CDR1 MNHEY, CDR2 SVGEGT. The CDR3 sequence: CASSPTAGNQPQHF. For the CDR3, the DNA is TGTGCCAGCAGTCCGACCGCGGGAAATCAGCCCCAGCATTTT.

The table lists this clonotype with a few counts. V is TRBV5-1 and J is TRBJ1-2; D is unresolved. The germline CDR1 and CDR2 sequences are SGHRS and YFSETQ. V dropped 2 bases and J dropped 2 bases, with 13 bases sitting between them. The CDR3 length is 15 residues. The chain's CDR3 is CASSFSLGINYGYTF. The CDR3 DNA sequence: TGCGCCAGCAGCTTCTCCTTAGGGATCAACTATGGCTACACCTTC.

This clonotype was counted between two and nine times. CDR3 region: CASSLAGREAFF. The CDR3 bases are TGTGCCAGCAGCTTAGCGGGTCGGGAGGCTTTCTTT. J is TRBJ1-1 and V is TRBV7-9; D call uncertain. The germline V and J ends were trimmed by 0 bases and 11 bases, with 10 bases remaining between them. CDR1 and CDR2 from the germline V gene are SEHNR and FQNEAQ (reference sequence). The CDR3 loop spans 12 amino acids.

The chain employs TRBV7-9 and TRBJ2-5; D possibly corresponds to TRBD1 (6 bases). The CDR3 is made up of 15 amino acids. Germline V gene lookup returns CDR1 SEHNR and CDR2 FQNEAQ (reference sequence). V lost 3 bases and J 2 bases, leaving 13 bases between the germline ends. The CDR3 is CASSFGQGIQETQYF. The DNA for the CDR3 is TGTGCCAGCAGCTTTGGGCAGGGGATTCAAGAGACCCAGTACTTC.

The chain uses TRBV6-1 and TRBJ2-7; tentative D call: TRBD1 (5 bases). Trimming removed 7 bases from V and 2 bases from J, with 15 bases in between. Germline lookup yields CDR1 MNHNS and CDR2 SASEGT. The CDR3 length is 14 residues. CDR3 DNA: TGTGCCAGCATGAGAGCCTCAGGGCCCTACGAGCAGTACTTC. It specifies CASMRASGPYEQYF.

Written as DNA, the CDR3 is TGCGCCAGCAGCCCCACGGCGGGGGCGCGAACTGAAGCTTTCTTT. This translates into CASSPTAGARTEAFF. The gene calls are TRBV5-1 and TRBJ1-1; D possibly corresponds to TRBD1 (6 bases). Trimming cost V 4 bases and J 5 bases, with 18 bases left between them. Germline V gene data show CDR1 as SGHRS and CDR2 as YFSETQ. The CDR3 is 15 residues long.

CDR3 bases: TGTGCCAGCAGCCAAGATAGGTGGCAGCGCACCGGGGAGCTGTTTTTT. Translation gives CASSQDRWQRTGELFF. The chain combines TRBV4-2 with TRBJ2-2; no definite D call. V lost 0 bases and J lost 4, with 12 bases in between. Germline V gene lookup returns CDR1 LGHNA and CDR2 YNFKEQ. The CDR3 length is 16 residues.

The gene calls are TRBV7-9 and TRBJ1-2, with TRBD1 matching 8 bases. V was clipped by 3 bases and J by 0 bases; unmatched bases: 6. The germline V gene encodes CDR1 SEHNR and CDR2 FQNEAQ (reference sequence). This CDR3 has 16 residues. Here the CDR3 reads CASSLDRVPSNYGYTF. In DNA form, the CDR3 reads TGTGCCAGCAGCTTGGACAGGGTTCCTTCTAACTATGGCTACACCTTC.

The sample holds a few counts of this clonotype. The V gene is TRBV7-9, the J gene TRBJ2-3; possibly TRBD2 for D (6 bases). V was clipped by 3 bases and J by 4 bases, with 11 bases between them. The CDR3 runs to 14 residues. Germline CDR1 SEHNR, CDR2 FQNEAQ (reference sequence). CDR3 DNA: TGTGCCAGCAGCTTTAACGGGAGAGCAGATACGCAGTATTTT. This gives the protein CASSFNGRADTQYF.

The chain combines TRBV18 with TRBJ1-1; D call uncertain. This CDR3 has 16 amino acids. With 0 bases removed from V and 1 base from J, the gap between germline ends came to 12 bases. Germline CDR1 and CDR2: KGHSH and LQKENI. In DNA form, the CDR3 reads TGTGCCAGCTCACCACCGGATGGGTTTGGGAACACTGAAGCTTTCTTT. Translated, it gives CASSPPDGFGNTEAFF.

The V gene is TRBV7-6, the J gene TRBJ2-3, with 7 bases that match TRBD2. V dropped 0 bases and J dropped 4; count of bases not matched to a gene: 7. The CDR3 spans 16 residues. From germline, CDR1 is SGHVS and CDR2 FNYEAQ. CDR3 amino acids: CASSLARAGAADTQYF. The CDR3 coding sequence is TGTGCCAGCAGCTTAGCGCGGGCGGGAGCCGCAGATACGCAGTATTTT.

In its sample, this clonotype was seen a few times. The chain couples TRBV12-3 or TRBV12-4 to TRBJ2-5, with TRBD1 matching over 7 bases. The length of the CDR3 is 14 residues. With 7 bases clipped from V and 2 bases from J, the junction kept 7 bases outside the gene matches. The CDR3 protein is CASTLTGPQETQYF. CDR3 nucleotides: TGTGCCAGCACCCTGACAGGGCCGCAAGAGACCCAGTACTTC.

V is TRBV10-3 and J is TRBJ1-5, with D tentatively TRBD1 (6 bases). V lost 6 bases, J lost 7 bases, and 16 bases lay in between. Germline V gene lookup returns CDR1 ENHRY and CDR2 SYGVKD. This CDR3 has 14 amino acids. This CDR3 is CAISPTGLGQPQHF. The DNA of the CDR3 is TGTGCCATCAGCCCTACAGGGTTGGGACAGCCCCAGCATTTT.

The chain has TRBV19 and TRBJ1-1; D is undetermined. CDR3 size: 13 residues. Germline V lookup: CDR1 LNHDA, CDR2 SQIVND (reference sequence). V gave up 0 bases and J gave up 2 bases, with 4 bases separating them. The CDR3 reads CASSIEHNTEAFF. The CDR3 DNA sequence: TGTGCCAGTAGTATAGAACACAACACTGAAGCTTTCTTT.

This clonotype was detected a few times. The chain has TRBV20-1 and TRBJ2-7, with 9 nucleotides matching TRBD2. CDR3 length equals 13 residues. CDR1 DFQATT and CDR2 SNEGSKA come from the germline V gene (reference sequence). V shed 2 bases and J 7 bases; nucleotides not matched to a gene: 6. CDR3 sequence reads: CSARSLAGWEQYF. The CDR3 coding sequence is TGCAGTGCTAGATCCCTAGCGGGGTGGGAGCAGTACTTC.

The chain combines TRBV20-1 with TRBJ1-5; D is unresolved. Trimming removed 0 bases from V and 3 bases from J, with 3 bases in between. CDR1 is DFQATT, CDR2 SNEGSKA, per germline (reference sequence). The CDR3 loop spans 12 amino acids. The CDR3 DNA follows: TGCAGTGCTAGAGATAACAATCAGCCCCAGCATTTT. Translating it yields CSARDNNQPQHF.

There are a few counts of this clonotype. V is TRBV12-3 or TRBV12-4 and J is TRBJ2-3; 7 nucleotides agree with TRBD2. V shed 5 bases, J shed 4 bases, and the junction held 6 bases outside the gene matches. The CDR3 has 14 amino acids. The CDR3 coding sequence is TGTGCCAGCAGTACTGGGACTACCCCAGATACGCAGTATTTT. Its translation is CASSTGTTPDTQYF.

This clonotype occurred a few times. The V gene is TRBV7-9, the J gene TRBJ2-5, with D perhaps matching TRBD1 (5 bases). In germline, CDR1 is SEHNR, CDR2 FQNEAQ (reference sequence). The CDR3 contains 15 residues. Deletions cut 5 bases from V and 5 bases from J, with 18 bases between. The CDR3 loop is CASSRRGHEPETQYF. The CDR3 DNA reads TGTGCCAGCAGCCGGCGCGGACACGAACCGGAGACCCAGTACTTC.

Many counts were recorded for this clonotype. The gene calls are TRBV25-1 and TRBJ2-7; D unresolved. The CDR3 totals 15 residues. V lost 3 bases and J 5 bases, leaving 17 bases between the germline ends. Germline V gives CDR1 MGHDK, CDR2 SYGVNS. The CDR3 sequence is CASSDPLPPLHEQYF. CDR3 DNA: TGTGCCAGCAGTGATCCCCTTCCCCCTCTTCACGAGCAGTACTTC.

This clonotype was observed a handful of times. The chain carries TRBV20-1 and TRBJ2-7; D might be TRBD1 or TRBD2, each matching 5 bases. V lost 3 bases and J 2 bases, leaving 14 bases between the germline ends. The CDR3 runs 14 residues. CDR1 and CDR2 (germline): DFQATT, SNEGSKA (reference sequence). The CDR3 DNA reads as TGCAGTGCTAGGGGGGACGTAAAAACCTACGAGCAGTACTTC. The encoded protein is CSARGDVKTYEQYF.

The CDR3 spells CSARSPSAEADTQYF. In DNA form, the CDR3 reads TGCAGTGCTAGAAGTCCCTCTGCGGAGGCGGATACGCAGTATTTT. The V call is TRBV20-1, the J call TRBJ2-3; D is perhaps TRBD2 (5 bases). The germline V gene encodes CDR1 DFQATT and CDR2 SNEGSKA (reference sequence). The CDR3 consists of 15 residues. Deletions cut 2 bases from V and 6 bases from J, with 18 bases between.

In DNA, the CDR3 is TGTGCCAGCAGCTTAGAGAGGGAAAGGCACTATGGCTACACCTTC. Translating it yields CASSLERERHYGYTF. The gene calls are TRBV7-9 and TRBJ1-2; no reliable D call. The CDR3 extends over 15 amino acids. The ends were cut back, 1 base at V and 3 bases at J, with 12 bases in the middle. Germline CDR1 and CDR2: SEHNR and FQNEAQ (reference sequence).

The rearrangement links TRBV5-1 to TRBJ2-3; D remains unclear. From germline, CDR1 is SGHRS and CDR2 YFSETQ. The V end lost 2 bases, the J end lost 0 bases, and 10 bases lay between the germline ends. This CDR3 is built from 15 residues. The CDR3 spells CASSLSGVSTDTQYF. The CDR3 nucleotides are TGCGCCAGCAGCTTAAGTGGGGTTAGCACAGATACGCAGTATTTT.